This T cell receptor beta chain stems from a study of regulatory T cells in long-lasting Graves disease. Indicated time point: newly diagnosed GD, antithyroid drugs for less than 3 months. Following extraction of RNA from PBMCs, that RNA was used to make the TCR library. CDR3 regions were amplified by Arm-PCR using iRepertoire HTBI primers to build TCR beta libraries. MiXCR was run by TCRdb on the multiplex PCR reads, yielding one entry per CDR3 protein. Of fewer than 450,000 distinct CDR3 sequences in the sample, approximately 15% are singletons; the top ten hold about 7.8%. The junction had 10 bases not matched to a gene; V was cut back by 3 bases and J by 1 base. The CDR3 is 17 residues long. Germline values: CDR1 ENHRY, CDR2 SYGVKD. Ten or more counts support this clonotype. This same sample was also taken into another study, of T cells in Graves' hyperthyroidism and ophthalmopathy.

The clonotype was recovered from a woman aged 40 to 50 with Graves disease. The chain is built from TRBV10-3 and TRBJ1-1; 8 bases align to TRBD1. The starting material was peripheral blood mononuclear cells (PBMCs), obtained at new diagnosis, from a patient treated with antithyroid drugs. The DNA for the CDR3 is TGTGCCATCAGTGAAAGGGGGGGCGGACAGGGGAACACTGAAGCTTTCTTT. As protein: CAISERGGGQGNTEAFF.